The 3 T cell receptor beta chains listed next were all sequenced from one sample in a study of precursors of human CD4 cytotoxic T cells. TCRdb reanalysed the reads using MiXCR and keeps one entry per CDR3 protein. The repertoire holds over 500 distinct CDR3 sequences, with under 15% as singletons. Sorted CD4+ central memory, effector memory, IL-7R-high TEMRA and IL-7R-negative TEMRA cells underwent bulk UMI sequencing. Sequencing was carried out using memory CD4+ T cells from blood (PBMCs). These receptors were taken from a human donor in good health.

About this clonotype itself: It may be a read error: a sequence one base away is much more abundant. The rearrangement links TRBV14 to TRBJ2-2; D unclear. The CDR3 has 13 amino acids. The germline gives CDR1 SGHDN, CDR2 FVKESK. In DNA form, the CDR3 reads TGTGCCAGCAGCCAACAGATCACCTGGGAGCTGTTTTTT. This gives the protein CASSQQITWELFF.

This clonotype occurred once. A much larger clone sits a single nucleotide away, making a read error possible. Because the CDR3 is missing its conserved closing phenylalanine or tryptophan, this is likely a read error. The genes are TRBV5-1 and TRBJ2-3, with unresolved D. V dropped 1 base and J dropped 3 bases, with 3 bases sitting between them. The CDR3 length is 12 residues. CDR1 and CDR2 from the germline V gene are SGHRS and YFSETQ. The CDR3 loop is CASSLFTDTQYC. The CDR3 region has the DNA TGCGCCAGCAGCTTGTTTACAGATACGCAGTATTGT.

The chain's CDR3 is CASSLSGVLDQPQHF. DNA of the CDR3: TGCGCCAGCAGCTTGAGTGGGGTTCTCGATCAGCCCCAGCATTTT. The chain joins TRBV5-1 to TRBJ1-5; the D is unclear. Trimming removed 1 base from V and 5 bases from J, with 13 bases in between. CDR1 is SGHRS, CDR2 YFSETQ, per germline. The CDR3 is made up of 15 amino acids.